Each of the 3 T cell receptor beta chains below was sequenced from the same sample in a study of OX40 agonist ivuxolimab in advanced cancers. Generated by immunoSEQ multiplex PCR, the TCRdb table keeps only in-frame clones and is missing some. Of about 69,000 clones listed, over 65% are singletons. The sample in question was CD4+ or CD8+ T cells sorted from blood, obtained in a trial of the OX40 agonist ivuxolimab. These receptors came from an adult with an advanced solid tumor such as melanoma, head and neck, liver or kidney cancer.

The chain links TRBV5-6 to TRBJ2-5; D unresolved. The V end was cut by 1 base, the J end by 2 bases, with 15 bases between. CDR3 length: 16 amino acids. In germline, CDR1 is SGHDT, CDR2 YYEEEE. CDR3 in DNA: TGTGCCAGCAGCTTGATGAGCAAGTTACAGCAAGAGACCCAGTACTTC. It codes for CASSLMSKLQQETQYF.

The chain uses TRBV21-1 and TRBJ1-1. TRBV21-1 is annotated as a pseudogene. The CDR3 spans 14 residues. The CDR3, as DNA: TGTGCCAGCAGCAAGAAAAGGGGGGGGACTGAAGCTTTCTTT. Amino acids: CASSKKRGGTEAFF.

The chain combines TRBV11-3 with TRBJ2-2, with 7 positions matching TRBD2. CDR3 length: 17 residues. Germline CDR1 is SGHNT and CDR2 is YENEEA. The V segment lost 0 bases and the J segment 3 bases; nucleotides outside the gene matches: 7. The CDR3 DNA reads as TGTGCCAGCAGCTTAGATTTTTCTGCGGGGGACACCGGGGAGCTGTTTTTT. Translating it yields CASSLDFSAGDTGELFF.